The clone carrying this T cell receptor beta chain appeared a single time. Its antigen is unknown. The length of the CDR3 is 13 residues. CDR1 is SGHTA and CDR2 is FQGNSA in the germline V gene. The V gene lost 4 bases and the J gene lost 3 bases, with 10 bases spanning the gap. Measured with immunoSEQ multiplex PCR; TCRdb has only the in-frame clones, and not every one. The table lists roughly 61,000 clones, 87% of them singletons. This entry belongs to a study of lymphopenia after photon versus proton radiotherapy. General observations from the study: After the lymphocyte nadir, photon-treated repertoires showed oligoclonal expansion, especially of CD8+ Temra cells. Survival link was tested only in deceased patients; proton benefit remains a possibility. Relative stability marked proton patients; photon patients lost diversity and naive cells. A bigger post-nadir fall in TCR diversity correlated inversely with survival time in deceased patients.

The sequence derives from an elderly man with esophageal cancer. Source: peripheral blood, taken from a patient treated with proton-based radiotherapy. The chain combines TRBV7-2 with TRBJ2-7; no clear D. The CDR3 here is CASSSLVGYEQYF. The CDR3 DNA is TGTGCCAGCAGCTCCCTAGTAGGCTACGAGCAGTACTTC.